These 15 T cell receptor beta chains were all obtained from the same sample, sequenced in a study of blood T cell repertoires in COVID-19 (dated by TCRdb to 2018 to 2021). Libraries came from the immunoSEQ multiplex PCR assay. TCRdb stores this immuneACCESS table with in-frame sequences only. Part of the clones is absent; in the studies checked, under half of the shortfall reflects unresolved V genes, and no reason is known for the rest. This sample is represented by about 58,000 clones; 60% to 85% of them were singletons. The top ten hold approximately 4.9% of the sample. Sequencing used peripheral blood. These receptors all come from a human donor in a cohort sampled during active COVID-19.

V and J are TRBV6-1 and TRBJ1-2; D might be TRBD1 (6 bases). The CDR3 spans 16 residues. The V end was cut by 0 bases, the J end by 2 bases, with 13 bases between. The germline gives CDR1 MNHNS, CDR2 SASEGT. DNA for the CDR3: TGTGCCAGCAGTGAAGCTATCAGGGGCGCGAACTATGGCTACACCTTC. This encodes CASSEAIRGANYGYTF.

This clone was counted a single time. V gene TRBV19 combines with J gene TRBJ1-5; possible D gene TRBD1, 6 bases. This CDR3 is built from 16 residues. V shed 2 bases and J shed 0 bases, with 11 bases lying between them. Germline V lookup: CDR1 LNHDA, CDR2 SQIVND (reference sequence). The CDR3 DNA sequence: TGTGCCAGTAGTATAACCCCAGGGGATAGCAATCAGCCCCAGCATTTT. This encodes CASSITPGDSNQPQHF.

This clone came up once. V gene TRBV6-5 combines with J gene TRBJ1-1, with D uncertain. The ends were cut back, 5 bases at V and 10 bases at J, with 20 bases in the middle. Germline assignment: CDR1 MNHEY and CDR2 SVGAGI. The CDR3 runs 14 residues. DNA for the CDR3: TGTGCCAGCAGTCGCACTCCGTCCGGAGTTGGAGCTTTCTTT. Translation: CASSRTPSGVGAFF.

The V call is TRBV18, the J call TRBJ2-7, with D tentatively TRBD2 (5 bases). From germline, CDR1 is KGHSH and CDR2 LQKENI. V dropped 4 bases and J dropped 1 base, with 17 bases sitting between them. CDR3 length: 16 residues. CDR3 region: CASSRVIRTGSYEQYF. CDR3 sequence (DNA): TGTGCCAGCTCACGGGTTATCAGGACGGGGTCCTACGAGCAGTACTTC.

This chain connects TRBV2 to TRBJ2-7; 13 bases line up with TRBD2. V shed 5 bases and J 5 bases; nucleotides not matched to a gene: 3. CDR1 is SNHLY and CDR2 is FYNNEI in the germline V gene. CDR3 length: 14 residues. Here the CDR3 DNA reads TGTGCCAGCAGTTCTGGACTAGCGGGGGACGAGCAGTACTTC. This codes for CASSSGLAGDEQYF. Based on the CDR3 plus reference TRBV2 and TRBJ2-7, the full variable domain is EPEVTQTPSHQVTQMGQEVILRCVPISNHLYFYWYRQILGQKVEFLVSFYNNEISEKSEIFDDQFSVERPDGSNFTLKIRSTKLEDSAMYFCASSSGLAGDEQYFGPGTRLTVT.

The CDR3 region is CASSFSTSGVRNEQFF. CDR3 coding DNA: TGTGCCAGCAGCTTTTCTACTAGCGGGGTGCGGAATGAGCAGTTCTTC. The rearrangement joins TRBV11-2 to TRBJ2-1; 10 nucleotides agree with TRBD2. The CDR3 consists of 16 residues. The trim removed 3 bases at V and 7 bases at J, leaving 9 bases unmatched. The V gene's germline CDR1 is SGHAT and CDR2 FQNNGV.

The chain links TRBV6-5 to TRBJ2-1; D is perhaps TRBD2 (5 bases). The CDR3 has 13 amino acids. Germline values: CDR1 MNHEY, CDR2 SVGAGI. Deletions cut 6 bases from V and 9 bases from J, with 15 bases between. CDR3 sequence: CASRLGLAGEQFF. CDR3 DNA sequence: TGTGCCAGCAGACTGGGGTTGGCGGGTGAGCAGTTCTTC.

The CDR3 DNA reads as TGTGCCAGCAGTGAAGGGACTAGCGGGAGGCGTGAGCAGTACTTC. It encodes CASSEGTSGRREQYF. The chain has TRBV6-1 and TRBJ2-7; TRBD2 matches 14 bases. Germline values: CDR1 MNHNS, CDR2 SASEGT. The CDR3 extends over 15 amino acids. The V segment lost 1 base and the J segment 7 bases; nucleotides outside the gene matches: 3.

A single count supports this clone. The chain uses TRBV14 and TRBJ2-7; a possible D gene is TRBD1 (6 bases). V was shortened by 0 bases and J by 4 bases, with 25 bases between the two germline ends. The CDR3 extends over 19 amino acids. The V gene's germline CDR1 is SGHDN and CDR2 FVKESK. The CDR3 here is CASSQDLGLDSPLGYEQYF. The CDR3 DNA follows: TGTGCCAGCAGCCAAGATCTAGGGCTGGACAGCCCCTTAGGATACGAGCAGTACTTC.

This clone was observed a handful of times. V gene TRBV5-1 combines with J gene TRBJ1-1; perhaps TRBD1 as D (5 bases). Germline loops: CDR1 SGHRS, CDR2 YFSETQ. V was cut by 5 bases and J by 4 bases, with 9 bases left in between. The CDR3 runs to 12 residues. The CDR3 nucleotides read TGCGCCAGCAGAGACAGTACCACTGAAGCTTTCTTT. It translates to CASRDSTTEAFF.

The chain employs TRBV4-3 and TRBJ2-7; D remains ambiguous. Between the trimmed V and J ends, which lost 3 bases and 5 bases, there was a span of 14 bases. Germline CDR1 and CDR2: LGHNA and YSLEER. The CDR3 runs to 14 residues. CDR3 bases: TGCGCCAGCAGCCACCTACGAGTGAGTAACGAGCAGTACTTC. The encoded protein is CASSHLRVSNEQYF.

The rearrangement uses TRBV2 and TRBJ1-6; 9 nucleotides align to TRBD1. The CDR3 contains 20 residues. Germline CDR1 and CDR2: SNHLY and FYNNEI. V lost 3 bases to trimming and J lost 4 bases; unmatched junction nucleotides: 16. CDR3 bases: TGTGCCAGCAGTGAGAGGGTCCGTACCCTGGGGACAGGGTATAATTCACCCCTCCACTTT. This codes for CASSERVRTLGTGYNSPLHF.

This clone was detected only once. The V gene is TRBV23-1, the J gene TRBJ2-6, with 11 bases matching TRBD1. TRBV23-1 is an ORF for which the function is uncertain. V lost 0 bases, J lost 2 bases, and 6 bases stayed unmatched. CDR3 length equals 19 residues. The CDR3 sequence is CASSQSPLDRGPGANVLTF. The CDR3 DNA follows: TGCGCCAGCAGTCAATCTCCTCTGGACAGGGGGCCTGGGGCCAACGTCCTGACTTTC.

This clone has a handful of counts. The rearrangement uses TRBV14 and TRBJ2-7; TRBD2 is a possible D gene (5 bases). CDR1 is SGHDN, CDR2 FVKESK, per germline. V was clipped by 2 bases and J by 3 bases, with 14 bases between them. This CDR3 is 15 amino acids long. The CDR3 region is CASSQQWGVGYEQYF. CDR3 DNA: TGTGCCAGCAGCCAACAATGGGGAGTAGGCTACGAGCAGTACTTC.

This clone was observed a few times. DNA for the CDR3: TGTGCCAGCAGTTACCGCCGTGGGCCGGAGTACTTC. Protein sequence: CASSYRRGPEYF. The gene calls are TRBV6-5 and TRBJ2-7, with D hard to call. The V and J ends lost 2 bases and 11 bases respectively, with 13 bases between them. The CDR3 runs 12 residues. Germline V gene sequence: CDR1 MNHEY, CDR2 SVGAGI.